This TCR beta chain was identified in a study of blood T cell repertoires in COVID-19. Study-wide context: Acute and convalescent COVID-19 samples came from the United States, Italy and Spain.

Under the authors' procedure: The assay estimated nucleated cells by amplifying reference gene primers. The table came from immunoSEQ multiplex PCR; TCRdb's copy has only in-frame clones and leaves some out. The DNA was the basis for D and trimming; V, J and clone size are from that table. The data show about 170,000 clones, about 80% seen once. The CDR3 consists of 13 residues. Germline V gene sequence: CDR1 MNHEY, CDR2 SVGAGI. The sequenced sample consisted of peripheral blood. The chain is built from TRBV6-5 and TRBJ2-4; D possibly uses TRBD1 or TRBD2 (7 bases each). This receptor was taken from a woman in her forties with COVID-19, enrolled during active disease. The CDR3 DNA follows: TGTGGCACCAGGGGGAGGGGGTGGCACATTCAGTACTTC. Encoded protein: CGTRGRGWHIQYF.